This T cell receptor beta chain is drawn from a study of T cell responses to AZD1222 COVID-19 vaccine (dated by TCRdb to the early 2020s). Looking at the study overall: TCR sequencing was performed for roughly 240 trial participants, of whom around 210 were given two doses of AZD1222 and around 25 were given two doses of MenACWY control vaccine. Enrollment into the trials was organized by age into subgroups of 18-55, 56-69 and 70-plus years, and those subgroups contained roughly 140, 27 and 60 TCR-sequenced participants, respectively.

Study-level results and caveats: Participants were mostly white British and included more females than males, and it was suggested by the authors that clonal diversity may have been underestimated. A significant rise in spike-specific TCR breadth and depth was observed after two AZD1222 doses relative to day 0 and relative to MenACWY recipients. In the small 56-69-year group, the increase in depth fell short of significance, most likely because of low power. Reportedly, almost half of the unique spike-specific TCRs recognized epitopes lying outside the regions that are mutated in the B.1.351 and B.1.1.7 variants. The whole spike protein was spanned by vaccine-associated CD4 TCRs, and dominant responses were seen in regions 160-218 and 743-854. Because no samples from the day 14 peak response were available, repertoires could be characterized only after the peak T cell response. Only five to seven AZD1222 recipients were SARS-CoV-2 seropositive at baseline, limiting conclusions about previously exposed vaccinees.

As to this clone: The antigen this receptor binds is unknown. No much larger clone is present one base from it, and per-base qualities are unavailable.

The CDR3 regions of human TCRbeta chains were analyzed by immunosequencing. In the original analysis: TCRs in the repertoires were matched against a reference library of SARS-CoV-2-specific TCRs that had been generated with the MIRA antigen-specificity platform. Breadth was defined as the fraction of unique TCRs that were SARS-CoV-2-associated. Depth was defined as the fraction of total T cells that were SARS-CoV-2-associated. Each spike-specific TCR was assigned to its reactive spike region and to a CD4 or CD8 class using the MIRA data. Log10-transformed breadth and depth values were compared by one-way ANOVA with Sidak's multiple comparisons tests. TCRdb mirrors the immuneACCESS table, restricted to in-frame sequences. Some clones are absent from its copies; in checked studies, under half trace to an unresolved V gene, and the reason for the others is unknown. That table supplies the V and J calls and clone size; D and trimming were determined from the DNA. For this sample there are 95,000 to 150,000 clones; just over 90% appear just once. 5% of the sample rests with the top ten.

What the time point label conveys for this sample: about 28 days (+/-7) after the second vaccine dose. AZD1222 recipients with second doses at about 4 weeks or about 12 weeks were pooled, because spike-specific TCR depth and breadth did not differ between schedules. Samples from vaccinated people were obtained from the UK trials COV001 and COV002, which included a single-blind randomized controlled phase 2/3 trial of AZD1222 (ChAdOx1 nCoV-19) in healthy adults. Trial participant PBMC samples were collected at day 0 and day 28 after the second dose for TCRbeta chain sequencing. V trim: 5 bases; J trim: 0 bases; unmatched bases: 5. Spanning cysteine to phenylalanine, the CDR3 consists of 15 amino acids. Only the CDR3 region is kept as DNA, spanning 45 bases read in frame from base 1. CDR1 SGHTA and CDR2 FQGNSA are derived from the germline V gene.

The sequence was obtained from an adult who received the AZD1222 COVID-19 vaccine. The chain was built from TRBV7-2 and TRBJ2-7; TRBD2 fits 9 bases in the junction. The sequencing here drew on peripheral blood, taken 28 days after the second AZD1222 dose. The CDR3 region reads CASSASGGNSYEQYF. DNA sequence: TGTGCCAGCAGCGCAAGCGGGGGGAACTCCTACGAGCAGTACTTC.